This entry lists 5 T cell receptor beta chains sequenced from one sample in a study of cytomegalovirus exposure and HLA in healthy donors. Researchers ran the PCR with 60 Vbeta and 13 Jbeta primers. TCRdb keeps only in-frame clones here, not all; method: immunoSEQ multiplex PCR. The sample records some 190,000 clones, about 10% being singletons. The sample taken for sequencing was PBMCs. Receptors were obtained from a young woman in good health and CMV-seropositive.

The chain recombines TRBV5-4 with TRBJ2-1, with 8 positions matching TRBD2. V lost 4 bases, J lost 2 bases, and 14 bases stayed unmatched. CDR1 and CDR2 (germline): SGHNT, YYREEE (reference sequence). This CDR3 is 18 amino acids long. The CDR3 loop reads CASSPGGSGIWAYNEQFF. The CDR3, as DNA: TGTGCCAGCAGCCCGGGGGGTAGCGGGATTTGGGCCTACAATGAGCAGTTCTTC.

V usage is TRBV25-1 and J usage is TRBJ1-1; perhaps TRBD1 as D (6 bases). Trimming removed 1 base from V and 3 bases from J, with 15 bases in between. Germline V gene data show CDR1 as MGHDK and CDR2 as SYGVNS. The CDR3 is 16 amino acids. The CDR3 nucleotides are TGTGCCAGCAGTGAATTCAGGGGCCCTTCTTACACTGAAGCTTTCTTT. Protein sequence: CASSEFRGPSYTEAFF.

This clone was seen only a few times. This chain connects TRBV5-8 to TRBJ2-4; D is undetermined. The V end was cut by 2 bases, the J end by 7 bases, with 7 bases between. This CDR3 has 12 amino acids. CDR1 SGHTS and CDR2 YDEGEE come from the germline V gene. The CDR3 bases are TGTGCCAGCAGCTTTCCAGTGAACATTCAGTACTTC. Its translation: CASSFPVNIQYF.

The J gene is TRBJ2-5, the V gene TRBV5-1; 8 bases are shared with TRBD2. The J call is uncertain, as TRBJ2-7 better fits the DNA end. Germline CDR1 and CDR2: SGHRS and YFSETQ. This CDR3 contains 15 residues. CDR3 region: CASSFLGGRFDEQYF. Written as DNA, the CDR3 is TGCGCCAGCAGCTTCCTGGGCGGGAGGTTCGACGAGCAGTACTTC.

This clone came up a few times. The rearrangement uses TRBV7-9 and TRBJ1-1, with unresolved D. The CDR3 loop spans 14 amino acids. V was clipped by 4 bases and J by 1 base, with 10 bases between them. Looked up from germline, CDR1 is SEHNR and CDR2 is FQNEAQ (reference sequence). The CDR3 loop reads CASSSHSENTEAFF. The CDR3 DNA is TGTGCCAGCAGCTCACACAGTGAGAACACTGAAGCTTTCTTT.